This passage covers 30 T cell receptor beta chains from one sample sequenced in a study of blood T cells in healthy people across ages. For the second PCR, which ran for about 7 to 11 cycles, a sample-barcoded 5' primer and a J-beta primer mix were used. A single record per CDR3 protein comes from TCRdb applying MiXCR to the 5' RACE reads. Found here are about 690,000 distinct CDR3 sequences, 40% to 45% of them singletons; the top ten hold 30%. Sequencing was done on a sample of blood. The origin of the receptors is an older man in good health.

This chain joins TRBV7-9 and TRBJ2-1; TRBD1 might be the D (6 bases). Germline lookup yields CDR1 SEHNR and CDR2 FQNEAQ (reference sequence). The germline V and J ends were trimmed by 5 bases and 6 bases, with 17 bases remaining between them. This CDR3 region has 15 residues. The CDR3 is CASSLGAGASNEQFF. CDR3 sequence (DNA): TGTGCCAGCAGCCTGGGGGCGGGCGCTTCCAATGAGCAGTTCTTC. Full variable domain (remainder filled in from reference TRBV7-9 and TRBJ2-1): DTGVSQNPRHKITKRGQNVTFRCDPISEHNRLYWYRQTLGQGPEFLTYFQNEAQLEKSRLLSDRFSAERPKGSFSTLEIQRTEQGDSAMYLCASSLGAGASNEQFFGPGTRLTVL.

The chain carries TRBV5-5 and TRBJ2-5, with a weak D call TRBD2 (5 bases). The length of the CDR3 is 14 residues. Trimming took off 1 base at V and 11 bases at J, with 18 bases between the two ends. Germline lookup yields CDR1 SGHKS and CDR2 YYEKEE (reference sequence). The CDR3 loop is CASSLPGNYNEQYF. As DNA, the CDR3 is TGTGCCAGCAGCTTGCCCGGGAACTACAATGAGCAGTACTTC.

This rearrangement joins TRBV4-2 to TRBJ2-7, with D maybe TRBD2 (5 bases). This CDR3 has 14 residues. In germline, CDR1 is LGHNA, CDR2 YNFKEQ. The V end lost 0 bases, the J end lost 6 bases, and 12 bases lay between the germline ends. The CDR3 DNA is TGTGCCAGCAGCCAAGAACGGGGAGTGAGCGAGCAGTACTTC. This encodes CASSQERGVSEQYF.

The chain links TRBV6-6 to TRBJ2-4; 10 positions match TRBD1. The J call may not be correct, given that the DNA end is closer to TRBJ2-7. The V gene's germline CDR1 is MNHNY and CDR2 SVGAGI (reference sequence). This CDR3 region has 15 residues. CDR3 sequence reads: CASNKRDRGAYEQYF. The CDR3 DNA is TGTGCCAGCAATAAACGGGACAGGGGAGCCTACGAGCAGTACTTC.

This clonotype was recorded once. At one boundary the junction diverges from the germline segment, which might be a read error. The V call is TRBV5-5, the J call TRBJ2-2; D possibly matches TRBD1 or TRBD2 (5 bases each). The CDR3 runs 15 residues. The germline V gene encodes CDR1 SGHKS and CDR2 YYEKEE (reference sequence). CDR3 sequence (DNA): TGTACCAGCAGTCAAGAGGGGCAGGACACCGGGGAGCTGTTTTTT. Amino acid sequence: CTSSQEGQDTGELFF.

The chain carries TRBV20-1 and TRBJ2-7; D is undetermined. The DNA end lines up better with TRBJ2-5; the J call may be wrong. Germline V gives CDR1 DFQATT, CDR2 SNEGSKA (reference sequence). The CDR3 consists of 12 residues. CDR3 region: CSASGDQETQYF. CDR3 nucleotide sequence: TGCAGTGCTAGCGGAGATCAAGAGACCCAGTACTTC.

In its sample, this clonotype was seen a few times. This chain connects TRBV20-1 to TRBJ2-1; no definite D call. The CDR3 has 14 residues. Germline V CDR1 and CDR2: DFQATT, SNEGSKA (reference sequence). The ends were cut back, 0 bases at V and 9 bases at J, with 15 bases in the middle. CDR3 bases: TGCAGTGCTAGAGAAAGCTTAGGGTTGAGTGAGCAGTTCTTC. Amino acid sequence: CSARESLGLSEQFF.

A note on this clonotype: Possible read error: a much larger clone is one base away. CDR3 protein: CSATTGRLANNIQYF. Here the CDR3 DNA reads TGCAGTGCCACTACAGGAAGGCTAGCCAATAACATTCAGTACTTC. The chain joins TRBV20-1 to TRBJ2-5, with D possibly being TRBD1 or TRBD2 (5 bases each). The J call is uncertain, as TRBJ2-4 better fits the DNA end. The CDR3 runs to 15 residues. Germline V gene sequence: CDR1 DFQATT, CDR2 SNEGSKA (reference sequence).

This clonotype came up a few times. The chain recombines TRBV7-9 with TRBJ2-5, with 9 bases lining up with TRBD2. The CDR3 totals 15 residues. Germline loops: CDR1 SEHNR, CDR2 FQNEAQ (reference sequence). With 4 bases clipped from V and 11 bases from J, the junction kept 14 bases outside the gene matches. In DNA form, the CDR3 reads TGTGCCAGCAGCTCACTAGCGGGCCTATACAATGAGCAGTACTTC. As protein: CASSSLAGLYNEQYF. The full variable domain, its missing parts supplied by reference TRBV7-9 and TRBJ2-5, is DTGVSQNPRHKITKRGQNVTFRCDPISEHNRLYWYRQTLGQGPEFLTYFQNEAQLEKSRLLSDRFSAERPKGSFSTLEIQRTEQGDSAMYLCASSSLAGLYNEQYFGPGTRLLVL.

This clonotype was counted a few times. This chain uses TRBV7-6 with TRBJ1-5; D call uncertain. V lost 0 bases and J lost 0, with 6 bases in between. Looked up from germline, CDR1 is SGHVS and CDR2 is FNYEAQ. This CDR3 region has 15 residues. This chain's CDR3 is CASSLAANSNQPQHF. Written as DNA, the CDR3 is TGTGCCAGCAGCTTAGCAGCGAATAGCAATCAGCCCCAGCATTTT. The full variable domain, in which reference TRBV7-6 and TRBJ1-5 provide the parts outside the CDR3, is GAGVSQSPRYKVTKRGQDVALRCDPISGHVSLYWYRQALGQGPEFLTYFNYEAQQDKSGLPNDRFSAERPEGSISTLTIQRTEQRDSAMYRCASSLAANSNQPQHFGDGTRLSIL.

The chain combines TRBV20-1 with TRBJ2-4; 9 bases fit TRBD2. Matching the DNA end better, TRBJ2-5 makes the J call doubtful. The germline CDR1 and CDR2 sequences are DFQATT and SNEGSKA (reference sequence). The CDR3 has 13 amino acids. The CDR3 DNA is TGCAGTGCTAGTCCTAGCGGGAAAGAGACCCAGTACTTC. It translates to CSASPSGKETQYF.

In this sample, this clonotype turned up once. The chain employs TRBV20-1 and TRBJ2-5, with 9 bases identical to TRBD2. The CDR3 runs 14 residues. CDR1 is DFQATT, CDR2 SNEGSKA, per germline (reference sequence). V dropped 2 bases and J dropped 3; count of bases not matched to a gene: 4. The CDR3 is CSARNPSGEETQYF. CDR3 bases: TGCAGTGCTAGAAACCCTAGCGGGGAAGAGACCCAGTACTTC.

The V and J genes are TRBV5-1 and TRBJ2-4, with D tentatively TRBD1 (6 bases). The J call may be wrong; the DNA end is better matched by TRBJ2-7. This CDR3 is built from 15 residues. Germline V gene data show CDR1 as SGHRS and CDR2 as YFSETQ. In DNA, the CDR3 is TGCGCCAGCAGCTTGGCGACAGGACCCCTCTACGAGCAGTACTTC. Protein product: CASSLATGPLYEQYF.

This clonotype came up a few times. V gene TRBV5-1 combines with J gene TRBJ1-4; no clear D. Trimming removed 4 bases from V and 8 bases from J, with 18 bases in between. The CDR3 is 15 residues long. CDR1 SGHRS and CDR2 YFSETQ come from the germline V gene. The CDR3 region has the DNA TGCGCCAGCAGCAAAACTGTAACGGTCGGGGAAAAACTGTTTTTT. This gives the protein CASSKTVTVGEKLFF.

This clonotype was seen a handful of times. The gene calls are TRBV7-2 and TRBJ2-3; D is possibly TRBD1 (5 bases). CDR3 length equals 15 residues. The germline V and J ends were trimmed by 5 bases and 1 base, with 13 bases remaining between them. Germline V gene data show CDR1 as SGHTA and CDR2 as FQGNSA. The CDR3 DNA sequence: TGTGCCAGCAGCCTCTCAGGGTGGGGCACAGATACGCAGTATTTT. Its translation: CASSLSGWGTDTQYF.

CDR3 loop: CASRYIRDEQYF. In nucleotides, the CDR3 is TGTGCCAGCAGGTACATAAGGGATGAGCAGTACTTC. V and J are TRBV11-2 and TRBJ2-7, with D unclear. Germline-derived CDR1 and CDR2 are SGHAT and FQNNGV. V was shortened by 6 bases and J by 7 bases, with 13 bases between the two germline ends. The CDR3 contains 12 residues.

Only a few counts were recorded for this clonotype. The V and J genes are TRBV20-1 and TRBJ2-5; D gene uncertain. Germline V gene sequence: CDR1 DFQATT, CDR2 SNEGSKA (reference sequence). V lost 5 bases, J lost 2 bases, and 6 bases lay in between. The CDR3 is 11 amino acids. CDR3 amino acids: CSAPRQETQYF. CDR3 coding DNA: TGCAGTGCTCCCAGACAAGAGACCCAGTACTTC.

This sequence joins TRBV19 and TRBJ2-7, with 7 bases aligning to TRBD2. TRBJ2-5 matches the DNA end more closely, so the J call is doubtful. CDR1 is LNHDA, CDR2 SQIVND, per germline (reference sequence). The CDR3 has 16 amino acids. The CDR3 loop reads CASSTLRAGRSETQYF. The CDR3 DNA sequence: TGTGCCAGTAGTACCCTCCGAGCGGGAAGGTCGGAGACCCAGTACTTC.

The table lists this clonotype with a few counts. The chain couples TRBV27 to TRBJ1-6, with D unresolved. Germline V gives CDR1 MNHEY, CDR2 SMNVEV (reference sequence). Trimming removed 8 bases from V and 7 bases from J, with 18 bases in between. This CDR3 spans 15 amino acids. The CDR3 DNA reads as TGTGCCAGCCGCGCGTCTGACGGGTGGAATTCACCCCTCCACTTT. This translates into CASRASDGWNSPLHF.

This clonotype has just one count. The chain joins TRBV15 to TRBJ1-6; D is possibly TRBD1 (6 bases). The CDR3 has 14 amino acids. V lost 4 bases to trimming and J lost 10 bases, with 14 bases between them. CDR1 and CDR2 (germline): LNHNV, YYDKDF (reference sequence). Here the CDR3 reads CATSKRQEGSPLHF. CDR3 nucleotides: TGTGCCACCAGCAAACGACAGGAAGGGTCACCCCTCCACTTT.

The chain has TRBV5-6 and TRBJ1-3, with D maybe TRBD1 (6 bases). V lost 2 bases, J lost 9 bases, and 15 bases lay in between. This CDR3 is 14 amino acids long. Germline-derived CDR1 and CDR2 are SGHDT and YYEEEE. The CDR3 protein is CASSLGQPGGTIYF. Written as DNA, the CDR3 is TGTGCCAGCAGCTTAGGACAGCCCGGAGGCACCATATATTTT.

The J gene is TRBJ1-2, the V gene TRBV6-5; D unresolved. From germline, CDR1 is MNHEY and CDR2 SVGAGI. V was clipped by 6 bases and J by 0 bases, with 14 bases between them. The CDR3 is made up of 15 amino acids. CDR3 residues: CASRFSRNPNYGYTF. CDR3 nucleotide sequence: TGTGCCAGCAGATTTTCGCGGAACCCTAACTATGGCTACACCTTC.

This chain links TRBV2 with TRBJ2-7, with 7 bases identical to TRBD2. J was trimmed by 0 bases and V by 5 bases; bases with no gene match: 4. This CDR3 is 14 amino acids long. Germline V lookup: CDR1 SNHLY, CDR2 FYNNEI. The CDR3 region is CASSSRGSSYEQYF. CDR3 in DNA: TGTGCCAGCAGTTCCCGCGGGAGCTCCTACGAGCAGTACTTC. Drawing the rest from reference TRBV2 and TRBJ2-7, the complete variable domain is EPEVTQTPSHQVTQMGQEVILRCVPISNHLYFYWYRQILGQKVEFLVSFYNNEISEKSEIFDDQFSVERPDGSNFTLKIRSTKLEDSAMYFCASSSRGSSYEQYFGPGTRLTVT.

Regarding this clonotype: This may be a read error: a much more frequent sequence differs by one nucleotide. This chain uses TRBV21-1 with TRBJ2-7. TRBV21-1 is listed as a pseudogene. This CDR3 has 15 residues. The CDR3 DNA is TGTGCCAGCAGCAAAGTCGGGGATAGCTCCTACAAGCAGTACTTC. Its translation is CASSKVGDSSYKQYF.

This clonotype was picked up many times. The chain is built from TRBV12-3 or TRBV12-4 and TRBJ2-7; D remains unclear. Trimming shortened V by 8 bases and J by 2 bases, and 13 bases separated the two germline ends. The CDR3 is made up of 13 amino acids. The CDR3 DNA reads TGTGCCAGCGGTCGTTTGGGGACCTACGAGCAGTACTTC. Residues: CASGRLGTYEQYF.

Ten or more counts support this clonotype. The CDR3 reads CASSYRGQRAGAYEQYF. The CDR3 nucleotides read TGTGCCAGCAGTTATCGGGGACAGAGAGCGGGGGCCTACGAGCAGTACTTC. The chain joins TRBV12-3 or TRBV12-4 to TRBJ2-7; possibly TRBD2 for D (8 bases). This CDR3 spans 17 amino acids. V gave up 4 bases and J gave up 2 bases, with 21 bases separating them.

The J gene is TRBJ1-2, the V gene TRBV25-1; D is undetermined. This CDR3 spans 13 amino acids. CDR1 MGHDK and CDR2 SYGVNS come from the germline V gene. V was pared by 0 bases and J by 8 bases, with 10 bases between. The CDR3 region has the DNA TGTGCCAGCAGTGAATACAGCGTTGGCGGCTACACCTTC. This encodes CASSEYSVGGYTF.

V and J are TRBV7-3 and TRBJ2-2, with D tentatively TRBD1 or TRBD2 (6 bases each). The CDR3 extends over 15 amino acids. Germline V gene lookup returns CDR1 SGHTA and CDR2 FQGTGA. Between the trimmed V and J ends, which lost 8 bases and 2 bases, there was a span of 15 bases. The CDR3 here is CASGVGGYNTGELFF. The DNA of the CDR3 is TGTGCCAGCGGTGTGGGGGGCTATAACACCGGGGAGCTGTTTTTT.

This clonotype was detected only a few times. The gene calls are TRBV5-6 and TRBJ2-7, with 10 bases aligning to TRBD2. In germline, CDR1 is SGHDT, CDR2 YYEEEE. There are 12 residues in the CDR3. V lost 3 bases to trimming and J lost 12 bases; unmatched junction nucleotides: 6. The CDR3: CASSSGLALWYF. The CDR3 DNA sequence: TGTGCCAGCAGCTCGGGACTAGCGCTCTGGTACTTC.

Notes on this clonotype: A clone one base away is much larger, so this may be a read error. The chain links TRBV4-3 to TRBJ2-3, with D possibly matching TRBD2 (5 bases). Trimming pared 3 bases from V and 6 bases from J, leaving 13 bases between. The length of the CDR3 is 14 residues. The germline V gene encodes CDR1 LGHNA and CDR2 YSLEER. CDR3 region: CASSQDSDPDTQYF. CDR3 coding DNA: TGCGCCAGCAGCCAGGATAGCGACCCCGATACGCAGTATTTT.